These 16 T cell receptor beta chains came from one sample sequenced in a study of T-cell reconstitution after alpha-beta-depleted transplantation in children. Unique molecular identifiers were incorporated into the prepared TCRbeta library. In TCRdb, the PCR reads were re-called with MiXCR into one record per CDR3 protein. This repertoire shows about 610,000 distinct CDR3 sequences, roughly a tenth found once; its top ten account for around 4%. The sequences come from PBMCs from the stem cell graft donor, collected from the stem cell graft. These receptor sequences come from a human donor who donated a stem cell graft to a child with acute myeloid leukemia.

This clonotype was seen a few times. The CDR3 is CSVVTLSGGDYGYTF. The CDR3, as DNA: TGCAGCGTTGTAACCCTTTCCGGGGGCGACTATGGCTACACCTTC. This rearrangement joins TRBV29-1 to TRBJ1-2; D perhaps matches TRBD1 (6 bases). In germline, CDR1 is SQVTM, CDR2 ANQGSEA. CDR3 length equals 15 residues. The V end was cut by 4 bases, the J end by 3 bases, with 18 bases between.

This clonotype was observed a handful of times. The chain joins TRBV12-3 or TRBV12-4 to TRBJ2-7; D unclear. The V gene lost 5 bases and the J gene lost 4 bases, with 9 bases spanning the gap. The CDR3 has 12 amino acids. CDR3 coding DNA: TGTGCCAGCAGTCTCGAGATTTACGAGCAGTACTTC. As protein: CASSLEIYEQYF.

This clonotype was counted a few times. The chain combines TRBV7-9 with TRBJ2-7; TRBD2 matches 13 bases. CDR1 is SEHNR, CDR2 FQNEAQ, per germline (reference sequence). The length of the CDR3 is 17 residues. V shed 5 bases, J shed 2 bases, and the junction held 9 bases outside the gene matches. In nucleotides, the CDR3 is TGTGCCAGCAGCCCTGGACTAGCGGGAGAAATCCCCTACGAGCAGTACTTC. Protein: CASSPGLAGEIPYEQYF.

This clonotype was counted only a few times. This rearrangement joins TRBV6-5 to TRBJ2-7; TRBD2 aligns across 12 bases. The CDR3 has 17 residues. Looked up from germline, CDR1 is MNHEY and CDR2 is SVGAGI. V shed 4 bases and J 4 bases; nucleotides not matched to a gene: 11. This CDR3 is CASSFYNRLAGVYEQYF. DNA for the CDR3: TGTGCCAGCAGTTTCTATAACAGACTAGCGGGAGTTTACGAGCAGTACTTC.

V and J are TRBV11-2 and TRBJ2-5; 12 bases match TRBD2. Per the germline V gene, CDR1 is SGHAT and CDR2 is FQNNGV. V lost 5 bases and J lost 3; bases outside the gene matches: 16. CDR3 length equals 19 residues. Here the CDR3 DNA reads TGTGCCAGCAGCCAGAGCCGTGTGGCTAGCGGGAGGGGGAAAGAGACCCAGTACTTC. This sequence encodes CASSQSRVASGRGKETQYF.

Only a few counts were recorded for this clonotype. The chain's CDR3 is CASTVGRYYEQYF. DNA of the CDR3: TGTGCCAGCACAGTTGGCCGATACTACGAGCAGTACTTC. The chain uses TRBV28 and TRBJ2-7; unclear D gene. CDR3 length: 13 residues. Germline CDR1 is MDHEN and CDR2 is SYDVKM. V shed 7 bases and J shed 3 bases, with 13 bases lying between them.

This clonotype was recorded many times. The chain employs TRBV7-9 and TRBJ1-1; perhaps TRBD1 as D (5 bases). The CDR3 length is 13 residues. Trimming pared 3 bases from V and 1 base from J, leaving 6 bases between. Germline V gene data show CDR1 as SEHNR and CDR2 as FQNEAQ (reference sequence). CDR3 region: CASSFTGNTEAFF. The DNA of the CDR3 is TGTGCCAGCAGCTTTACAGGGAACACTGAAGCTTTCTTT.

This clonotype was counted at least ten times. V gene TRBV20-1 combines with J gene TRBJ2-4; D possibly corresponds to TRBD1 (7 bases). V lost 5 bases and J 15 bases, leaving 23 bases between the germline ends. The CDR3 length is 13 residues. Germline V gene data show CDR1 as DFQATT and CDR2 as SNEGSKA (reference sequence). CDR3 amino acids: CSASTGVRERVYF. CDR3 sequence (DNA): TGCAGTGCTTCTACAGGGGTCCGGGAGAGGGTGTACTTC.

V gene TRBV11-2 combines with J gene TRBJ2-3, with 13 bases aligning to TRBD2. CDR1 is SGHAT and CDR2 is FQNNGV in the germline V gene. V lost 5 bases, J lost 0 bases, and 14 bases stayed unmatched. CDR3 length: 20 amino acids. The CDR3 DNA is TGTGCCAGCAGCGGACTAGCGGGAGTGCCCCGGTACGCTAGCACAGATACGCAGTATTTT. This gives the protein CASSGLAGVPRYASTDTQYF.

This clonotype was seen ten or more times. In DNA form, the CDR3 reads TGCAGTGCTAGAGATCGCCTTGGACTAGCGGGAGTCTACGAGCAGTACTTC. Translated, it gives CSARDRLGLAGVYEQYF. The chain has TRBV20-1 and TRBJ2-7, with 13 bases that match TRBD2. In germline, CDR1 is DFQATT, CDR2 SNEGSKA (reference sequence). After removal of 0 bases from V and 3 bases from J, the junction contained 8 bases not matched to a gene. The CDR3 runs 17 residues.

This clonotype occurred a few times. The genes are TRBV5-1 and TRBJ2-6; perhaps TRBD1 as D (6 bases). V dropped 4 bases and J dropped 0 bases, with 11 bases sitting between them. This CDR3 is built from 16 residues. CDR1 and CDR2 (germline): SGHRS, YFSETQ. The CDR3 is CASSHGQSSGANVLTF. The CDR3 nucleotides read TGCGCCAGCAGCCATGGACAGAGCTCTGGGGCCAACGTCCTGACTTTC.

This clonotype has a handful of counts. The CDR3 sequence: CSTIDRPPYEQYF. The CDR3 DNA reads as TGCAGTACAATTGACAGGCCTCCCTACGAGCAGTACTTC. The V call is TRBV20-1, the J call TRBJ2-7; possible D gene TRBD1, 6 bases. Trimming stripped 8 bases from V and 2 bases from J, with 16 bases between. Germline values: CDR1 DFQATT, CDR2 SNEGSKA (reference sequence). This CDR3 spans 13 amino acids.

This clonotype has ten or more counts. The rearrangement uses TRBV28 and TRBJ2-5; D possibly matches TRBD1 or TRBD2 (5 bases each). Trimming removed 6 bases from V and 5 bases from J, with 16 bases in between. The germline gives CDR1 MDHEN, CDR2 SYDVKM. The CDR3 spans 14 residues. The CDR3 DNA follows: TGTGCCAGCAGCTATTCGGGGCTGGGGGAGACCCAGTACTTC. Amino acids: CASSYSGLGETQYF. Drawing the rest from reference TRBV28 and TRBJ2-5, the complete variable domain is DVKVTQSSRYLVKRTGEKVFLECVQDMDHENMFWYRQDPGLGLRLIYFSYDVKMKEKGDIPEGYSVSREKKERFSLILESASTNQTSMYLCASSYSGLGETQYFGPGTRLLVL.

J is TRBJ2-6 and V is TRBV7-3; maybe TRBD2 (6 bases). Germline assignment: CDR1 SGHTA and CDR2 FQGTGA. V lost 5 bases to trimming and J lost 4 bases, with 12 bases between them. The CDR3 covers 15 residues. CDR3 in amino acids: CASSRGLKGANVLTF. CDR3 bases: TGTGCCAGCAGCCGGGGACTCAAAGGGGCCAACGTCCTGACTTTC.

This clonotype has a count of ten or more. V and J are TRBV11-3 and TRBJ2-7, with TRBD1 identical over 8 bases. The germline gives CDR1 SGHNT, CDR2 YENEEA. V lost 0 bases and J lost 2; bases outside the gene matches: 6. The CDR3 contains 16 residues. Here the CDR3 reads CASSLERGQGTYEQYF. The CDR3 bases are TGTGCCAGCAGCTTAGAACGCGGACAGGGCACCTACGAGCAGTACTTC.

The chain employs TRBV20-1 and TRBJ2-5; 11 bases agree with TRBD2. With 2 bases clipped from V and 4 bases from J, the junction kept 6 bases outside the gene matches. The CDR3 totals 15 residues. CDR1 DFQATT and CDR2 SNEGSKA come from the germline V gene (reference sequence). As DNA, the CDR3 is TGCAGTGCTAGACTAGCGGGAGGTCAGGGAGAGACCCAGTACTTC. It codes for CSARLAGGQGETQYF.